This T cell receptor beta chain comes out of a study of T cells after yellow fever vaccination. Study outcomes and limitations: A large majority of primary-vaccination clones showed up again after the booster (approximately 95% CD4, 75% to 90% CD8). A minor fraction of clonotypes spanned both CD4 and CD8 compartments.

MiXCR was run by TCRdb on the 5' RACE reads, yielding one entry per CDR3 protein. Here the sample spans approximately 580,000 distinct CDR3 sequences, around a sixth being singletons. CDR3 length: 13 residues. For this clonotype: Its specificity is unknown. One end of the junction varies from germline; a read error may be responsible.

The sequence came from a man between 18 and 35 years old who received the YFV17D yellow fever vaccine. The source was PBMCs, collected around 5 days after the first yellow fever vaccination. The rearrangement joins TRBV12-3 or TRBV12-4 to TRBJ2-5, with a tentative D call TRBD2 (6 bases). CDR3 amino acids: CASSLRERDPVNF. CDR3 nucleotide sequence: TGTGCCAGCAGCCTCCGGGAGAGAGACCCAGTAAACTTC.